The 18 T cell receptor beta chains below come from one sample, sequenced in a study of T cell clonotyping in hematopoietic cell transplantation. Method: immunoSEQ multiplex PCR; TCRdb's copy keeps in-frame clones and lacks some. The sample holds 4,800 or so clones, about 90% seen once. Sequenced material: peripheral blood mononuclear cells. Receptors originate from a man aged 35 to 55 in good health. Some clones in this sample may be carry-over from other donors' samples.

V is TRBV6-6 and J is TRBJ2-2, with 11 bases matching TRBD2. J lost 7 bases, V lost 6 bases, and 10 bases had no gene match. The germline V gene has CDR1 MNHNY and CDR2 SVGAGI (reference sequence). There are 16 residues in the CDR3. The CDR3 coding sequence is TGTGCCAGCAGGAACCAACTAGCGGGAGTGGGCGGGGAGCTGTTTTTT. It specifies CASRNQLAGVGGELFF.

This clone was counted a few times. V and J are TRBV7-2 and TRBJ1-4; the match to TRBD1 covers 7 bases. CDR3 length equals 13 residues. V lost 5 bases, J lost 8 bases, and 5 bases stayed unmatched. Per germline, CDR1 SGHTA and CDR2 FQGNSA. CDR3 amino acids: CASSTQGKEKLFF. The CDR3 DNA follows: TGTGCCAGCAGCACACAGGGGAAAGAAAAACTGTTTTTT.

This chain joins TRBV14 and TRBJ2-5; tentatively, D is TRBD1 (6 bases). Germline CDR1 and CDR2: SGHDN and FVKESK. The CDR3 is 13 amino acids. Trimming left V 7 bases short and J 4 bases short, with 13 bases between. CDR3 residues: CASTQGLGETQYF. CDR3 coding DNA: TGTGCCAGCACCCAGGGGCTCGGAGAGACCCAGTACTTC.

The chain recombines TRBV4-3 with TRBJ2-3, with D perhaps given as TRBD1 or TRBD2 (5 bases each). The germline gives CDR1 LGHNA, CDR2 YSLEER. V gave up 1 base and J gave up 4 bases, with 18 bases separating them. The length of the CDR3 is 17 residues. The CDR3 loop reads CASSQGRLTSGPDTQYF. In DNA form, the CDR3 reads TGCGCCAGCAGCCAAGGCCGTCTAACCTCGGGGCCAGATACGCAGTATTTT.

The chain is built from TRBV6-5 and TRBJ1-3; D uncertain. Germline values: CDR1 MNHEY, CDR2 SVGAGI. V was cut by 3 bases and J by 1 base, with 4 bases left in between. CDR3 length: 13 amino acids. The CDR3 nucleotides are TGTGCCAGCAGTTATAATTCTGGAAACACCATATATTTT. Protein sequence: CASSYNSGNTIYF.

The chain has TRBV14 and TRBJ1-1, with D tentatively TRBD1 (5 bases). CDR1 and CDR2 (germline): SGHDN, FVKESK. CDR3 length equals 14 residues. V was shortened by 10 bases and J by 3 bases, with 18 bases between the two germline ends. CDR3 sequence reads: CATRPGTRDTEAFF. The CDR3 DNA sequence: TGTGCCACCCGACCCGGGACTCGGGACACTGAAGCTTTCTTT.

Concerning this clone itself: Germline is not matched at one junction end, which may reflect a read error. The gene calls are TRBV7-7 and TRBJ2-5; D call uncertain. The CDR3 is 13 residues long. Germline values: CDR1 SSHAT, CDR2 FNYEAQ (reference sequence). The CDR3 DNA reads TGTGCTAGCAGCAATTCCCTGGCGGAGACCCAGTACTTC. Translated: CASSNSLAETQYF.

V usage is TRBV30 and J usage is TRBJ1-4, with D maybe TRBD1 (6 bases). Germline values: CDR1 GTSNPN, CDR2 SVGIG (reference sequence). The CDR3 is made up of 15 amino acids. V was cut by 5 bases and J by 5 bases, with 18 bases left in between. The DNA of the CDR3 is TGTGCCTGGGGCCTACCGGGACACTCAAATGAAAAACTGTTTTTT. It encodes CAWGLPGHSNEKLFF.

The V and J genes are TRBV4-2 and TRBJ2-4; 9 bases are a match to TRBD2. CDR3 size: 16 residues. With 1 base clipped from V and 7 bases from J, the junction kept 8 bases outside the gene matches. Germline V gene sequence: CDR1 LGHNA, CDR2 YNFKEQ. The chain's CDR3 is CASSQGGAGGRNIQYF. Here the CDR3 DNA reads TGTGCCAGCAGCCAAGGGGGTGCGGGAGGGCGCAACATTCAGTACTTC.

The chain links TRBV7-8 to TRBJ1-2; D unclear. The germline V gene has CDR1 SGHVS and CDR2 FQNEAQ. Between the trimmed V and J ends, which lost 5 bases and 3 bases, there was a span of 10 bases. The CDR3 is 13 amino acids. The CDR3 DNA reads TGTGCCAGCAGCCAAGACCGGGACTATGGCTACACCTTC. Its translation: CASSQDRDYGYTF.

The chain uses TRBV5-1 and TRBJ2-4, with 12 bases matching TRBD2. This CDR3 is 15 amino acids long. Germline CDR1 is SGHRS and CDR2 is YFSETQ. The junction had 5 bases not matched to a gene; V was cut back by 4 bases and J by 6 bases. This chain's CDR3 is CASSRTSGELNIQYF. For the CDR3, the DNA is TGCGCCAGCAGCCGGACTAGCGGGGAATTAAACATTCAGTACTTC.

The rearrangement joins TRBV11-1 to TRBJ2-3; TRBD2 agrees at 10 bases. The CDR3 spans 17 residues. Trimming cost V 3 bases and J 5 bases; bases outside gene matches: 11. Germline V gene lookup returns CDR1 SGHAT and CDR2 FQDESV (reference sequence). CDR3 protein: CASSFGFTSGVRDTQYF. CDR3 in DNA: TGTGCCAGCAGCTTCGGTTTTACTAGCGGGGTTAGAGATACGCAGTATTTT.

This chain connects TRBV6-5 to TRBJ2-7, with 9 bases fitting TRBD1. The germline gives CDR1 MNHEY, CDR2 SVGAGI. Unmatched junction bases numbered 6, after V lost 5 bases and J lost 4 bases. The CDR3 has 14 residues. DNA for the CDR3: TGTGCCAGCAGTCCCGGGACAGGGAGGTACGAGCAGTACTTC. As protein: CASSPGTGRYEQYF.

This clone was seen only once. The chain carries TRBV10-3 and TRBJ1-2; 9 nucleotides align to TRBD1. The CDR3 spans 13 residues. Germline V lookup: CDR1 ENHRY, CDR2 SYGVKD. V gave up 4 bases and J gave up 6 bases; unmatched junction bases: 3. CDR3 protein: CAISGTGGHGYTF. CDR3 coding DNA: TGTGCCATCAGTGGAACAGGGGGCCATGGCTACACCTTC.

The table lists this clone with a few counts. The rearrangement links TRBV6-6 to TRBJ1-1, with D hard to call. This CDR3 has 15 amino acids. V lost 2 bases and J lost 3, with 13 bases in between. The germline CDR1 and CDR2 sequences are MNHNY and SVGAGI (reference sequence). The CDR3 here is CASSYGRRIDTEAFF. The CDR3 nucleotides read TGTGCCAGCAGTTACGGCAGAAGGATAGACACTGAAGCTTTCTTT.

The rearrangement joins TRBV19 to TRBJ2-1; 10 nucleotides line up with TRBD2. V lost 1 base, J lost 4 bases, and 7 bases stayed unmatched. The CDR3 spans 17 residues. Germline CDR1 and CDR2: LNHDA and SQIVND (reference sequence). CDR3 sequence: CASSIVASGGLYNEQFF. The CDR3 DNA is TGTGCCAGTAGTATAGTTGCTAGCGGGGGCTTGTACAATGAGCAGTTCTTC.

The chain uses TRBV2 and TRBJ1-1; TRBD1 is a possible D gene (6 bases). The germline V gene encodes CDR1 SNHLY and CDR2 FYNNEI. The CDR3 contains 14 residues. Trimming took off 4 bases at V and 0 bases at J, with 9 bases between the two ends. The CDR3 DNA sequence: TGTGCCAGCAGTGGACAGGTCATGAACACTGAAGCTTTCTTT. This codes for CASSGQVMNTEAFF.

The CDR3 DNA reads as TGCGCCAGCAGCCAGTCCCCAGGGCGGACGGCTAACTATGGCTACACCTTC. This encodes CASSQSPGRTANYGYTF. V usage is TRBV4-3 and J usage is TRBJ1-2, with a possible D match to TRBD1 (5 bases). In germline, CDR1 is LGHNA, CDR2 YSLEER. Trimming pared 3 bases from V and 0 bases from J, leaving 17 bases between. The length of the CDR3 is 17 residues.